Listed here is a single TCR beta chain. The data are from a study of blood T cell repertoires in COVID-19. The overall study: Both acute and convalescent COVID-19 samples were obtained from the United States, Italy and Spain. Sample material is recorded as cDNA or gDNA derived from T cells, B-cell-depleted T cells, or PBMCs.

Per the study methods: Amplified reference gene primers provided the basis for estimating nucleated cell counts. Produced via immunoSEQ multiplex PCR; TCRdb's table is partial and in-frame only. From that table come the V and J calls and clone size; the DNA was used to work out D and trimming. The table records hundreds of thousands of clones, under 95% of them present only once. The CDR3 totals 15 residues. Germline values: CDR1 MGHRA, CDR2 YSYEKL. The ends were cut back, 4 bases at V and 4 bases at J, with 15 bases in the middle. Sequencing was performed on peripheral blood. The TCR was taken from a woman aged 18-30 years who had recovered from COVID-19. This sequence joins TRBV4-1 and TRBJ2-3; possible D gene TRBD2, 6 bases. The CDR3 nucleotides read TGCGCCAGCAGCCTGCATCGGAGGGAGGCAGATACGCAGTATTTT. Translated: CASSLHRREADTQYF.